This T cell receptor beta chain was sequenced for a study of blood T cells in healthy people across ages. On the study more broadly: For every two T cells, template switching captured about one barcoded beta molecule.

Study results and limitations: Strong correlation existed between TCR beta diversity and naive T cell percentage.

Then a second PCR, running about 6 to 11 cycles, was carried out with a sample-barcoded 5' primer and a J-beta primer mix. A template-switch adaptor that had 12 random nucleotides put a tag on each cDNA molecule. TCRdb itself ran the 5' RACE reads through MiXCR, one entry per CDR3 protein. The data contain hundreds of thousands of distinct CDR3 sequences, more than 55% of them singletons. This clonotype was observed a handful of times. Antigen unknown. The CDR3 extends over 15 amino acids. The ends were cut back, 5 bases at V and 6 bases at J, with 20 bases in the middle. CDR1 and CDR2 (germline): MNHNY, SVGAGI (reference sequence).

The source material was blood. This receptor was taken from a man aged 40-50 years in good health. The chain links TRBV6-6 to TRBJ2-7; D is perhaps TRBD2 (5 bases). The CDR3 reads CASSNALRGIGEQYF. CDR3 coding DNA: TGTGCCAGCAGTAACGCCCTACGAGGGATTGGCGAGCAGTACTTC.